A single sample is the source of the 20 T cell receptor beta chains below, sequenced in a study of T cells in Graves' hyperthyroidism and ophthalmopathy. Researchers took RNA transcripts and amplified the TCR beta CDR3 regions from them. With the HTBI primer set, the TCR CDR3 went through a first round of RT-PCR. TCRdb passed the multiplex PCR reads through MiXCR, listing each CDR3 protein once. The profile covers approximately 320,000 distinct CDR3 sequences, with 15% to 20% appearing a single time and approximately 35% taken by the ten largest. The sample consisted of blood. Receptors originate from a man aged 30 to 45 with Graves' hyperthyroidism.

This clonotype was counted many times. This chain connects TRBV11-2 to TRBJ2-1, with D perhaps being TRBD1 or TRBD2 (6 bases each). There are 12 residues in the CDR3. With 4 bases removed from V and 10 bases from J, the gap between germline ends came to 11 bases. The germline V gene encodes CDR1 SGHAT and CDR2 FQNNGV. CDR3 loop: CASSSTGREQFF. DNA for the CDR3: TGTGCCAGCAGCTCCACAGGGAGGGAGCAGTTCTTC.

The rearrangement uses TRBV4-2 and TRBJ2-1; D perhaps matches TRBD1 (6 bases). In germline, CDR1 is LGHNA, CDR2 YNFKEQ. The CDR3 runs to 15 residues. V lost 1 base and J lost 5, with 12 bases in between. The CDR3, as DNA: TGTGCCAGCAGCCAAGCTGGGGGCGTGGACAATGAGCAGTTCTTC. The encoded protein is CASSQAGGVDNEQFF.

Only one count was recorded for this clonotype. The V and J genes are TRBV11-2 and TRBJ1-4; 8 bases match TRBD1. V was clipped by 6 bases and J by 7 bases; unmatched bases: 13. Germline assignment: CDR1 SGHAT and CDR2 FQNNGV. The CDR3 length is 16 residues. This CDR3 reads CASSFGDRFRVEKLFF. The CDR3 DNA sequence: TGTGCCAGCAGTTTCGGGGACAGGTTCCGCGTTGAAAAACTGTTTTTT. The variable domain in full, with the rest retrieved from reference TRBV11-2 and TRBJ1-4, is EAGVAQSPRYKIIEKRQSVAFWCNPISGHATLYWYQQILGQGPKLLIQFQNNGVVDDSQLPKDRFSAERLKGVDSTLKIQPAKLEDSAVYLCASSFGDRFRVEKLFFGSGTQLSVL.

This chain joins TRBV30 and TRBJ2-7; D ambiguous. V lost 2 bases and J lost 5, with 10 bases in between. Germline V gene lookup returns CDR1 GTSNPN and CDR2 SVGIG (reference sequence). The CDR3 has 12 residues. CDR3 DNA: TGTGCCTGGAGTTCCCACTCGGACGAGCAGTACTTC. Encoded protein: CAWSSHSDEQYF.

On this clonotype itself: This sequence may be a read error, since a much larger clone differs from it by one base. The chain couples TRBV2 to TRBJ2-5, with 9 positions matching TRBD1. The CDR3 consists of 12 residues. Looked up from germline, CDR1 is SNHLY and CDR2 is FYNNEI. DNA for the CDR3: TGTGTCAGCAGTGGACAGGGGGAGACCCAGTACTTC. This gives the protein CVSSGQGETQYF.

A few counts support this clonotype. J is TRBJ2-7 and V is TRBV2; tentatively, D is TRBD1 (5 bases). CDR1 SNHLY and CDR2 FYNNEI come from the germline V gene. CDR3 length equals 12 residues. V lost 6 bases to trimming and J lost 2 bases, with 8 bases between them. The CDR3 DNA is TGTGCCAGCAGATCGGACACCTACGAGCAGTACTTC. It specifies CASRSDTYEQYF. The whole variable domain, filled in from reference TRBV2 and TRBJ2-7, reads EPEVTQTPSHQVTQMGQEVILRCVPISNHLYFYWYRQILGQKVEFLVSFYNNEISEKSEIFDDQFSVERPDGSNFTLKIRSTKLEDSAMYFCASRSDTYEQYFGPGTRLTVT.

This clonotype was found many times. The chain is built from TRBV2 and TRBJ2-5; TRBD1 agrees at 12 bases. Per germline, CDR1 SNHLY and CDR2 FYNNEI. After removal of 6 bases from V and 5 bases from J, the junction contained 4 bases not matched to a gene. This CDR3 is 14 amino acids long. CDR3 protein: CASSWDRGLETQYF. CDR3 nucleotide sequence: TGTGCCAGCAGCTGGGACAGGGGGCTGGAGACCCAGTACTTC.

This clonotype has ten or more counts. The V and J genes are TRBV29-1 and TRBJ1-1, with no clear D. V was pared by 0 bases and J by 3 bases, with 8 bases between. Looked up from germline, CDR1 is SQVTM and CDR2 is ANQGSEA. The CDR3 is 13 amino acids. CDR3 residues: CSVEDGRDTEAFF. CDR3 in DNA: TGCAGCGTTGAAGACGGGAGAGACACTGAAGCTTTCTTT. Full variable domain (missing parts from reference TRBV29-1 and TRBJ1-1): SAVISQKPSRDICQRGTSLTIQCQVDSQVTMMFWYRQQPGQSLTLIATANQGSEATYESGFVIDKFPISRPNLTFSTLTVSNMSPEDSSIYLCSVEDGRDTEAFFGQGTRLTVV.

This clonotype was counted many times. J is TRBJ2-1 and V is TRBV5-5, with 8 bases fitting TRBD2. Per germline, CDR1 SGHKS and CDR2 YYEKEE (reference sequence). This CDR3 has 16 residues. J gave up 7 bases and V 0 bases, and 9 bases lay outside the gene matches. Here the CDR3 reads CASSLGDGRAGNEQFF. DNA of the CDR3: TGTGCCAGCAGCTTGGGAGACGGGAGGGCCGGGAATGAGCAGTTCTTC.

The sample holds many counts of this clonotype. CDR3 DNA sequence: TGTGCCAGCTCACCAGGGACAGGGTCCGGCATTCAGTACTTC. Translation: CASSPGTGSGIQYF. This chain connects TRBV18 to TRBJ2-4; 9 positions agree with TRBD1. The CDR3 has 14 amino acids. The germline CDR1 and CDR2 sequences are KGHSH and LQKENI. The junction had 5 bases not matched to a gene; V was cut back by 2 bases and J by 9 bases.

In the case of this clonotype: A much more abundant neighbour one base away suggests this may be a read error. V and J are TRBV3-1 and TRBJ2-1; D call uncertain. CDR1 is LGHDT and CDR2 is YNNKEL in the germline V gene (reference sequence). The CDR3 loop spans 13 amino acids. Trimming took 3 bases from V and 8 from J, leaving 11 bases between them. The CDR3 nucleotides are TGTGCCAGCAGCCACCTACCAGCAGATGAGCAGTTCTTC. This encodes CASSHLPADEQFF.

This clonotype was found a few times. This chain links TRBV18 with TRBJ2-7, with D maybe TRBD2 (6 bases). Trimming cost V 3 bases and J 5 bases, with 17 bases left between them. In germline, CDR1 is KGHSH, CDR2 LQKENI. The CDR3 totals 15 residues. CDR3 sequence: CASSPSRERNNEQYF. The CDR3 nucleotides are TGTGCCAGCTCACCCTCCCGGGAGAGGAACAACGAGCAGTACTTC.

Written as DNA, the CDR3 is TGTGCCACCAGTGGGCTGAATAGCGGGAACGGAGATACGCAGTATTTT. It specifies CATSGLNSGNGDTQYF. The J gene is TRBJ2-3, the V gene TRBV24-1, with 8 nucleotides matching TRBD2. Germline values: CDR1 KGHDR, CDR2 SFDVKD. V was clipped by 5 bases and J by 5 bases; unmatched bases: 11. The CDR3 length is 16 residues.

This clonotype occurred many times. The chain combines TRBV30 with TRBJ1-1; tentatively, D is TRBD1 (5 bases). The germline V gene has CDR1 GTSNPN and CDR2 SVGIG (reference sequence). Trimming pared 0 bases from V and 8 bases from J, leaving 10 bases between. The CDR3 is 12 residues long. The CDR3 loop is CAWSVGRAEAFF. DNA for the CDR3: TGTGCCTGGAGTGTGGGGCGGGCGGAAGCTTTCTTT.

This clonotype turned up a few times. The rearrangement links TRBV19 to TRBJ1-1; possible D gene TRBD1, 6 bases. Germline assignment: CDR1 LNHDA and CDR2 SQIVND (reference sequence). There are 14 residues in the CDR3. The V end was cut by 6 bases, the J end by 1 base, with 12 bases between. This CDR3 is CASRAQGPNTEAFF. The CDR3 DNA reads TGTGCCAGTAGGGCTCAGGGGCCGAACACTGAAGCTTTCTTT.

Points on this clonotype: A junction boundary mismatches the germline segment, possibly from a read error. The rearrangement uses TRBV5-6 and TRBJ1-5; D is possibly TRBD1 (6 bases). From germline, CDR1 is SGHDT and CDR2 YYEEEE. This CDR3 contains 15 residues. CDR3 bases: TGTGCCAGCAGCTACGGCAGGGGTGGCAATCAGCGCCAGCATTTT. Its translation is CASSYGRGGNQRQHF. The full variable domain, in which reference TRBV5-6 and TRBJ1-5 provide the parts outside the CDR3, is DAGVTQSPTHLIKTRGQQVTLRCSPKSGHDTVSWYQQALGQGPQFIFQYYEEEERQRGNFPDRFSGHQFPNYSSELNVNALLLGDSALYLCASSYGRGGNQRQHFGDGTRLSIL.

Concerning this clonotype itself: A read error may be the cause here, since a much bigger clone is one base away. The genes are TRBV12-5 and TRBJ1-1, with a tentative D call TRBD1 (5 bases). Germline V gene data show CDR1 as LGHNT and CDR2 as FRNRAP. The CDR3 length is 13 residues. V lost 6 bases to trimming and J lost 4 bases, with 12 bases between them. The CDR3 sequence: CASGNQGITEAFF. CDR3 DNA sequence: TGTGCTAGTGGGAATCAGGGTATCACTGAAGCTTTCTTT.

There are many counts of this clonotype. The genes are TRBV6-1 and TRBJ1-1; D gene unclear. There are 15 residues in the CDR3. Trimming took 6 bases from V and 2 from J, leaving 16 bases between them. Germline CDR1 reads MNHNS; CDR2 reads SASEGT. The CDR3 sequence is CASRPNGRTNTEAFF. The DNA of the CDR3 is TGTGCCAGCAGACCCAACGGACGGACCAACACTGAAGCTTTCTTT.

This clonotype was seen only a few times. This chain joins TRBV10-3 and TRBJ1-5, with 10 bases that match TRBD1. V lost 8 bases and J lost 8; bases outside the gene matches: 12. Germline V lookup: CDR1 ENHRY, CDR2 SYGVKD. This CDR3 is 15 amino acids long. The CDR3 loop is CAIDTETGGGKPQHF. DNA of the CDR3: TGTGCCATCGATACGGAGACAGGGGGCGGTAAGCCCCAGCATTTT.

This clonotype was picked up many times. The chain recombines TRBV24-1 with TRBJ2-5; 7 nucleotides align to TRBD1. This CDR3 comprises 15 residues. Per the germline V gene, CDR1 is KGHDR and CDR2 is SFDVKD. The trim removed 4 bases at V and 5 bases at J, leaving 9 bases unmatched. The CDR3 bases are TGTGCCACCAGTGACCCCTCGGACAGGTCGGAGACCCAGTACTTC. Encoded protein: CATSDPSDRSETQYF.